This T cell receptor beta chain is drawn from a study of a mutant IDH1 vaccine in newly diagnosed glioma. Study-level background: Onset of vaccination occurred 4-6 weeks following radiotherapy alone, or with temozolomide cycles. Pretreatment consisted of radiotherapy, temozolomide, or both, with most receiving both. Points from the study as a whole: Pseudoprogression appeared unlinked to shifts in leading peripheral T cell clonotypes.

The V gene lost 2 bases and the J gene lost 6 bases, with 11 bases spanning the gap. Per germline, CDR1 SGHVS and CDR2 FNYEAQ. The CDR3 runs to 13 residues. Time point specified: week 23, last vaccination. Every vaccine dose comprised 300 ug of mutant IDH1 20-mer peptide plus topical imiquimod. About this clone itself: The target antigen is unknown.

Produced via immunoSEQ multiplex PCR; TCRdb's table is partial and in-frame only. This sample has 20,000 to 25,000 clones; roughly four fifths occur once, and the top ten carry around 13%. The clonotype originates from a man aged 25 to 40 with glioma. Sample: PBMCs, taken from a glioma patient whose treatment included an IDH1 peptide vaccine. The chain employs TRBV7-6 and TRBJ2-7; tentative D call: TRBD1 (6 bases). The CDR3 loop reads CASSLQGTREQYF. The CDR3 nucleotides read TGTGCCAGCAGCTTACAGGGGACCCGCGAGCAGTACTTC.